The text below deals with one TCR beta chain. Trimming stripped 7 bases from V and 5 bases from J, with 6 bases between. The CDR3 spans 10 residues. From germline, CDR1 is MNHEY and CDR2 SMNVEV (reference sequence). These data originate in a study of shared clonotypes between healthy human individuals. Study-wide context: Participating donors consisted of a couple of women and a few men aged 18 to 49.

Genomic DNA per cell subset filled all wells of several immunoSEQ plates. Assay: immunoSEQ multiplex PCR; the TCRdb copy retains only in-frame clones and omits some. Here the sample spans some 530,000 clones, around 73% being singletons. This clonotype originated in a middle-aged woman in good health. Some clones in this sample may be carry-over from other donors' samples. The gene calls are TRBV27 and TRBJ2-7; a weak D match, TRBD2 (5 bases). Sequencing input: PBMCs. CDR3 coding DNA: TGTGCCAGCATCGGGGACGAGCAGTACTTC. Amino acids: CASIGDEQYF.